The 18 T cell receptor beta chains below were found in one sample sequenced in a study of T cells in Graves' hyperthyroidism and ophthalmopathy. Regions amplified from RNA transcripts were the TCR beta CDR3 regions. The HTBI primer set drove a first-round RT-PCR of the TCR CDR3. Each CDR3 protein is one row after TCRdb ran MiXCR on the multiplex PCR reads. The repertoire holds about 520,000 distinct CDR3 sequences, roughly a quarter seen once, with approximately 10% in the top ten. The sequenced sample consisted of blood. These TCRs come from a woman between 25 and 40 years old with Graves' ophthalmopathy.

The chain combines TRBV30 with TRBJ1-1; unclear D gene. The CDR3 runs 12 residues. Germline assignment: CDR1 GTSNPN and CDR2 SVGIG (reference sequence). Trimming removed 1 base from V and 6 bases from J, with 9 bases in between. As DNA, the CDR3 is TGTGCCTGGAGTGCAAAATTGCCTGAAGCTTTCTTT. This gives the protein CAWSAKLPEAFF.

This clonotype occurred many times. The chain couples TRBV27 to TRBJ1-1; D might be TRBD1 (5 bases). Germline V gene sequence: CDR1 MNHEY, CDR2 SMNVEV (reference sequence). The CDR3 extends over 14 amino acids. Trimming pared 6 bases from V and 11 bases from J, leaving 22 bases between. The chain's CDR3 is CASSIRRDSHGAFF. The CDR3 region has the DNA TGTGCCAGCAGCATCCGCCGGGACTCCCACGGCGCTTTCTTT.

In its sample, this clonotype was seen many times. CDR3 region: CASSVAGGSYEQYF. CDR3 coding DNA: TGTGCCAGCAGTGTAGCAGGGGGCTCCTACGAGCAGTACTTC. The chain uses TRBV11-2 and TRBJ2-7, with 7 bases matching TRBD1. Germline CDR1 is SGHAT and CDR2 is FQNNGV. The CDR3 extends over 14 amino acids. After removal of 6 bases from V and 0 bases from J, the junction contained 5 bases not matched to a gene.

This clonotype was detected a few times. V gene TRBV10-3 combines with J gene TRBJ1-2; 7 bases fit TRBD1. V lost 11 bases, J lost 2 bases, and 17 bases stayed unmatched. Germline loops: CDR1 ENHRY, CDR2 SYGVKD. This CDR3 has 16 residues. The CDR3 protein is CAGKNYGTVGNYGYTF. The CDR3, as DNA: TGTGCCGGGAAGAATTACGGGACAGTGGGAAACTATGGCTACACCTTC.

In its sample, this clonotype was seen many times. The chain employs TRBV7-9 and TRBJ1-1; D gene unclear. This CDR3 has 16 residues. The germline V gene encodes CDR1 SEHNR and CDR2 FQNEAQ (reference sequence). V lost 2 bases to trimming and J lost 0 bases, with 13 bases between them. The CDR3 bases are TGTGCCAGCAGCTTATTCGGTCCTTCAGTGAACACTGAAGCTTTCTTT. It yields the protein CASSLFGPSVNTEAFF.

This rearrangement joins TRBV11-2 to TRBJ1-1; TRBD1 agrees at 11 bases. The junction had 7 bases not matched to a gene; V was cut back by 4 bases and J by 0 bases. CDR1 is SGHAT, CDR2 FQNNGV, per germline. The CDR3 is 17 residues long. In DNA form, the CDR3 reads TGTGCCAGCAGCTCGTTCCGGACAGGGGGCATGAACACTGAAGCTTTCTTT. Translating it yields CASSSFRTGGMNTEAFF.

This clonotype has only a few counts. The chain employs TRBV18 and TRBJ1-1; 7 bases are shared with TRBD1. Trimming took 6 bases from V and 1 from J; bases not matched to a gene: 5. CDR1 KGHSH and CDR2 LQKENI come from the germline V gene. This CDR3 spans 14 amino acids. The CDR3 DNA is TGTGCCAGCTCGGCGGGACAGACGAACACTGAAGCTTTCTTT. Translating it yields CASSAGQTNTEAFF.

This clonotype was seen many times. V gene TRBV12-3 or TRBV12-4 combines with J gene TRBJ1-2; D is possibly TRBD1 (6 bases). V was pared by 5 bases and J by 5 bases, with 9 bases between. The CDR3 has 12 residues. The CDR3 spells CASSHGQYGYTF. DNA of the CDR3: TGTGCCAGCAGTCACGGACAGTATGGCTACACCTTC.

This chain joins TRBV12-3 or TRBV12-4 and TRBJ2-5; D may be TRBD2 (6 bases). The CDR3 is 13 residues long. Trimming left V 3 bases short and J 7 bases short, with 12 bases between. CDR3 amino acids: CASSFRERGTQYF. The DNA for the CDR3 is TGTGCCAGCAGTTTCCGGGAGCGAGGGACCCAGTACTTC.

The chain uses TRBV7-2 and TRBJ1-1; the D gene is possibly TRBD1 (6 bases). Between the trimmed V and J ends, which lost 5 bases and 6 bases, there was a span of 19 bases. Germline V gene lookup returns CDR1 SGHTA and CDR2 FQGNSA. The CDR3 covers 15 residues. In DNA form, the CDR3 reads TGTGCCAGCAGCAGTCGTAACTGGGACACCGCTGAAGCTTTCTTT. Residues: CASSSRNWDTAEAFF.

This clonotype was seen ten or more times. This CDR3 reads CASSLFSIYEQYF. DNA for the CDR3: TGTGCCAGCAGCTTATTTAGCATCTACGAGCAGTACTTC. This chain connects TRBV7-8 to TRBJ2-7, with D hard to call. Germline loops: CDR1 SGHVS, CDR2 FQNEAQ. The CDR3 length is 13 residues. Trimming shortened V by 2 bases and J by 3 bases, and 8 bases separated the two germline ends.

Only a few counts were recorded for this clonotype. J is TRBJ1-2 and V is TRBV5-1; D unclear. The CDR3 covers 14 residues. The germline V and J ends were trimmed by 3 bases and 2 bases, with 11 bases remaining between them. Germline loops: CDR1 SGHRS, CDR2 YFSETQ. In DNA, the CDR3 is TGCGCCAGCAGCTCCTCGGTAGGGAACTATGGCTACACCTTC. Translating gives CASSSSVGNYGYTF.

This clonotype was picked up many times. The V gene is TRBV6-5, the J gene TRBJ1-1, with a weak D call TRBD1 (5 bases). Between the trimmed V and J ends, which lost 2 bases and 0 bases, there was a span of 10 bases. The length of the CDR3 is 15 residues. Looked up from germline, CDR1 is MNHEY and CDR2 is SVGAGI. The CDR3 DNA sequence: TGTGCCAGCAGTTACGGGGGAGGCTTGAACACTGAAGCTTTCTTT. Translation: CASSYGGGLNTEAFF.

This clonotype was counted a single time. One end of the junction varies from germline; a read error may be responsible. The chain uses TRBV6-1 and TRBJ1-1; tentatively, D is TRBD1 (5 bases). The CDR3 consists of 12 residues. CDR1 and CDR2 (germline): MNHNS, SASEGT. Here the CDR3 DNA reads TGTGCCAGCCGGTCGACAGACACTGAAGCTTGCTTT. Translating gives CASRSTDTEACF.

This clonotype was seen just once. The chain uses TRBV20-1 and TRBJ2-7; the D gene is possibly TRBD2 (6 bases). From germline, CDR1 is DFQATT and CDR2 SNEGSKA (reference sequence). Between the trimmed V and J ends, which lost 6 bases and 4 bases, there was a span of 19 bases. The CDR3 covers 14 residues. The CDR3 DNA reads as TGCAGTGCAGATACTAGCCGCAGCAATTACGAGCAGTACTTC. Its translation: CSADTSRSNYEQYF.

CDR3 amino acids: CASSSLAPNTEAFF. DNA for the CDR3: TGTGCCAGCAGCTCCCTAGCCCCGAACACTGAAGCTTTCTTT. The chain is built from TRBV7-9 and TRBJ1-1; D remains unclear. Germline assignment: CDR1 SEHNR and CDR2 FQNEAQ (reference sequence). The CDR3 has 14 residues. V was pared by 4 bases and J by 1 base, with 10 bases between.

The rearrangement uses TRBV6-1 and TRBJ2-7; possibly TRBD1 or TRBD2 for D (5 bases each). This CDR3 region has 12 residues. Deletions cut 9 bases from V and 4 bases from J, with 13 bases between. Germline CDR1 and CDR2: MNHNS and SASEGT. CDR3: CASRGRQYEQYF. The CDR3 DNA is TGTGCCAGTCGGGGCAGGCAATACGAGCAGTACTTC.

In this sample, this clonotype turned up once. This chain uses TRBV10-3 with TRBJ1-2; D remains unclear. This CDR3 comprises 13 residues. The germline V and J ends were trimmed by 2 bases and 2 bases, with 6 bases remaining between them. Germline CDR1 ENHRY, CDR2 SYGVKD. CDR3 in amino acids: CAISEQENYGYTF. CDR3 DNA: TGTGCCATCAGTGAGCAGGAAAACTATGGCTACACCTTC.